These T cell receptor beta chains were read from a single sample in a study of T cell responses to AZD1222 COVID-19 vaccine. Repertoires were generated with immunoSEQ multiplex PCR, while TCRdb's copy carries only in-frame clones and drops some. Altogether more than 150,000 clones are present, 90% to 95% being singletons, with the ten largest covering 1% to 1.5%. This specimen was peripheral blood, taken 28 days after the second AZD1222 dose. All receptors come from an adult who received the AZD1222 COVID-19 vaccine. The CDR3 runs from the conserved cysteine through the conserved F or W. D genes are given only for firm matches. Only part of the rows carry a size: once, few, many, or a class if the clone is expanded.

V	size	D	J	CDR3	DNA
TRBV4-2	-	TRBD1	TRBJ1-1	CASSHGDRNPEAFF	TGTGCCAGCAGCCATGGGGACAGGAACCCTGAAGCTTTCTTT
TRBV7-9	-	TRBD1	TRBJ1-1	CASSQLTTGLWDYTEAFF	TGTGCCAGCAGCCAATTGACGACAGGGCTCTGGGATTACACTGAAGCTTTCTTT
TRBV30	-	-	TRBJ2-1	CAWSEGSRGVNEQFF	TGTGCCTGGAGTGAGGGGTCCAGGGGCGTCAATGAGCAGTTCTTC
TRBV28	-	TRBD1	TRBJ2-3	CASRGQGLLVTDTQYF	TGTGCCAGCAGGGGACAGGGCCTTCTCGTAACAGATACGCAGTATTTT
TRBV5-1	-	TRBD2	TRBJ2-1	CASSFPRAGGYNEQFF	TGCGCCAGCAGCTTCCCACGGGCGGGGGGCTACAATGAGCAGTTCTTC
TRBV6-5	-	-	TRBJ2-1	CASSYGWGRGNEQFF	TGTGCCAGCAGTTACGGCTGGGGGAGGGGGAATGAGCAGTTCTTC
TRBV5-6	-	-	TRBJ1-1	CASTPPLGGEAFF	TGTGCCAGTACGCCCCCCCTTGGGGGTGAAGCTTTCTTT
TRBV6-6	-	-	TRBJ2-7	CASSWDPTGEQYF	TGTGCCAGCAGTTGGGACCCCACTGGCGAGCAGTACTTC
TRBV20-1	once	-	TRBJ2-7	CSASVRETEQYF	TGCAGTGCTAGTGTTAGAGAAACCGAGCAGTACTTC
TRBV3-1/TRBV3-2	-	TRBD2	TRBJ2-3	CARSHGGRGGAVDTQYF	TGTGCCCGCAGCCACGGGGGGCGCGGGGGGGCGGTAGATACGCAGTATTTT
TRBV6-2/TRBV6-3	once	-	TRBJ2-3	CASSYSRDSTDTQYF	TGTGCCAGCAGTTACTCGCGGGACAGCACAGATACGCAGTATTTT
TRBV5-1	-	-	TRBJ1-5	CASSLEGGMNQPQHF	TGCGCCAGCAGCTTGGAGGGGGGAATGAATCAGCCCCAGCATTTT
TRBV28	-	TRBD1	TRBJ1-4	CASSPRQGNEKLFF	TGTGCCAGCAGTCCTCGACAGGGGAATGAAAAACTGTTTTTT
TRBV28	-	TRBD2	TRBJ2-3	CASSLQASGTGTDTQYF	TGTGCCAGCAGTTTACAGGCTAGCGGTACTGGCACAGATACGCAGTATTTT
TRBV6-1	-	-	TRBJ2-1	CASSEVLATEQFF	TGTGCCAGCAGTGAAGTGCTAGCGACTGAGCAGTTCTTC
TRBV6-5	-	-	TRBJ1-5	CASSPGAGQPQHF	TGTGCCAGCAGTCCTGGGGCAGGACAGCCCCAGCATTTT
TRBV30	-	-	TRBJ2-3	CAWSRTGWGADTQYF	TGTGCCTGGAGTAGGACAGGATGGGGGGCAGATACGCAGTATTTT
TRBV27	-	-	TRBJ1-2	CASSFQGNYGYTF	TGTGCCAGCAGTTTCCAGGGGAATTATGGCTACACCTTC
TRBV9	-	-	TRBJ2-5	CASSVGKIGVGETQYF	TGTGCCAGCAGCGTAGGAAAGATAGGGGTTGGGGAGACCCAGTACTTC
TRBV12-3/TRBV12-4	-	-	TRBJ1-1	CASSSPSGTEAFF	TGTGCCAGCAGTTCCCCGAGTGGCACTGAAGCTTTCTTT
TRBV24-1	-	-	TRBJ2-5	CATSRGQGVETQYF	TGTGCCACCAGCCGTGGGCAGGGCGTTGAGACCCAGTACTTC
TRBV28	few	-	TRBJ1-2	CASSLKGRRVGGYTF	TGTGCCAGCAGTTTAAAGGGTCGGCGGGTGGGTGGCTACACCTTC
TRBV7-3	once	TRBD1	TRBJ1-1	CASSLNRDSEAFF	TGTGCCAGCAGCTTAAACCGGGACAGCGAAGCTTTCTTT